This passage covers 13 T cell receptor beta chains from one sample sequenced in a study of PD-L1 blockade in urothelial cancer. The time point denotes: pretreatment peripheral blood. Assay used: immunoSEQ multiplex PCR; TCRdb lists only in-frame clones, some missing. The sample holds 58,000 or so clones, about 86% seen once. This material consisted of PBMCs, taken around atezolizumab (anti-PD-L1) treatment. The receptors were sampled from a man in his sixties or seventies with urothelial cancer.

This chain uses TRBV18 with TRBJ2-1; 13 positions match TRBD2. Germline CDR1 KGHSH, CDR2 LQKENI. V shed 3 bases and J 10 bases; nucleotides not matched to a gene: 6. This CDR3 has 15 residues. CDR3 DNA: TGTGCCAGCTCACCCAGGACTAGCGGGAGCGAGGAGCAGTTCTTC. This translates into CASSPRTSGSEEQFF.

This chain links TRBV7-9 with TRBJ1-4, with 7 bases identical to TRBD1. There are 14 residues in the CDR3. Germline CDR1 is SEHNR and CDR2 is FQNEAQ (reference sequence). The ends lost 4 bases at V and 8 bases at J; junction bases unmatched: 7. CDR3 residues: CASSYYRGEEKLFF. The CDR3 region has the DNA TGTGCCAGCAGCTATTACAGGGGAGAGGAAAAACTGTTTTTT.

The V call is TRBV19, the J call TRBJ1-4; D remains unclear. The V gene's germline CDR1 is LNHDA and CDR2 SQIVND (reference sequence). The germline V and J ends were trimmed by 7 bases and 3 bases, with 15 bases remaining between them. The length of the CDR3 is 15 residues. The CDR3 loop is CASTSPGSANEKLFF. In nucleotides, the CDR3 is TGTGCCAGTACCTCGCCGGGGTCTGCTAATGAAAAACTGTTTTTT.

The rearrangement links TRBV19 to TRBJ1-1; a weak D match, TRBD1 (5 bases). V dropped 7 bases and J dropped 0 bases, with 15 bases sitting between them. Per germline, CDR1 LNHDA and CDR2 SQIVND (reference sequence). This CDR3 region has 15 residues. The CDR3 is CASTIGRGLNTEAFF. The CDR3 nucleotides are TGTGCCAGTACCATCGGTCGGGGGTTGAACACTGAAGCTTTCTTT.

V and J are TRBV6-1 and TRBJ1-4; TRBD1 is a possible D gene (5 bases). Germline V gives CDR1 MNHNS, CDR2 SASEGT. The CDR3 runs to 15 residues. The V end lost 6 bases, the J end lost 2 bases, and 13 bases lay between the germline ends. The CDR3 loop reads CASRDSALTNEKLFF. The CDR3 nucleotides are TGTGCCAGCAGAGACAGCGCCTTGACTAATGAAAAACTGTTTTTT.

This chain joins TRBV30 and TRBJ2-3, with TRBD1 matching 9 bases. The CDR3 loop spans 13 amino acids. Germline loops: CDR1 GTSNPN, CDR2 SVGIG (reference sequence). V lost 1 base and J lost 6; bases outside the gene matches: 2. Here the CDR3 reads CAWSEDRGDTQYF. The CDR3, as DNA: TGTGCCTGGAGTGAAGACAGGGGGGATACGCAGTATTTT.

The genes are TRBV10-3 and TRBJ2-7; TRBD1 agrees at 11 bases. V trimming: 2 bases; J trimming: 7 bases; junction bases outside the gene matches: 7. This CDR3 has 15 residues. Germline loops: CDR1 ENHRY, CDR2 SYGVKD. CDR3 residues: CAISEAGQGEQEQYF. The CDR3 region has the DNA TGTGCCATCAGTGAGGCGGGACAGGGGGAACAAGAGCAGTACTTC.

The J gene is TRBJ2-1, the V gene TRBV5-1; TRBD2 aligns across 11 bases. Germline V gene data show CDR1 as SGHRS and CDR2 as YFSETQ. V was clipped by 4 bases and J by 5 bases; unmatched bases: 8. The CDR3 has 16 amino acids. CDR3 sequence (DNA): TGCGCCAGCAGCCTGATAGCGGGAGGGCCCCACAATGAGCAGTTCTTC. This translates into CASSLIAGGPHNEQFF.

This chain uses TRBV18 with TRBJ2-7; 10 bases are a match to TRBD2. Germline-derived CDR1 and CDR2 are KGHSH and LQKENI. This CDR3 contains 14 residues. With V trimmed by 0 bases and J by 6 bases, 2 bases remained unmatched. CDR3 loop: CASSPPAGGFEQYF. Written as DNA, the CDR3 is TGTGCCAGCTCACCACCAGCGGGAGGGTTCGAGCAGTACTTC.

The rearrangement joins TRBV19 to TRBJ2-6; D might be TRBD1 (5 bases). CDR1 is LNHDA, CDR2 SQIVND, per germline (reference sequence). The CDR3 has 16 amino acids. V was pared by 4 bases and J by 3 bases, with 13 bases between. CDR3 in DNA: TGTGCCAGTAGTAGACAGCAACGGAGTGGGGCCAACGTCCTGACTTTC. Translation gives CASSRQQRSGANVLTF.

The chain couples TRBV25-1 to TRBJ2-3; 10 positions match TRBD1. The CDR3 extends over 15 amino acids. CDR1 and CDR2 (germline): MGHDK, SYGVNS. J was trimmed by 1 base and V by 4 bases; bases with no gene match: 2. CDR3 region: CASSGGTGGTDTQYF. DNA for the CDR3: TGTGCCAGCAGTGGGGGGACAGGGGGCACAGATACGCAGTATTTT.

This rearrangement joins TRBV7-9 to TRBJ1-1; 7 bases align to TRBD1. CDR1 and CDR2 from the germline V gene are SEHNR and FQNEAQ (reference sequence). The CDR3 runs 14 residues. V was pared by 2 bases and J by 1 base, with 1 base of the junction left unmatched. CDR3 DNA: TGTGCCAGCAGCTTACAGGGGGAGAACACTGAAGCTTTCTTT. Translation: CASSLQGENTEAFF.

The genes are TRBV5-4 and TRBJ2-2, with D hard to call. CDR1 and CDR2 (germline): SGHNT, YYREEE (reference sequence). V was cut by 0 bases and J by 7 bases, with 10 bases left in between. The CDR3 is 14 amino acids. The DNA of the CDR3 is TGTGCCAGCAGCTTGGGACTCGGAGACGGGGAGCTGTTTTTT. Its translation: CASSLGLGDGELFF.